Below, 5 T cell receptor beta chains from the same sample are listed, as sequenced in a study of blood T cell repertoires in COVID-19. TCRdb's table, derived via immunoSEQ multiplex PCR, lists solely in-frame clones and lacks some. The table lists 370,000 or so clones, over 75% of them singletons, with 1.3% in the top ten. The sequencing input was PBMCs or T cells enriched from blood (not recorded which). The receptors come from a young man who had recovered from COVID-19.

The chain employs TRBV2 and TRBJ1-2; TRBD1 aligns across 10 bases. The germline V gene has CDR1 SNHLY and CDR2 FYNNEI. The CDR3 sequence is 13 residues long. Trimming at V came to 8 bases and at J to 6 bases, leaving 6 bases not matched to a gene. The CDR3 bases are TGTGCCAGCGACGGACAGGGGGTGAATGGCTACACCTTC. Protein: CASDGQGVNGYTF. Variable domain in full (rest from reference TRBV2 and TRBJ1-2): EPEVTQTPSHQVTQMGQEVILRCVPISNHLYFYWYRQILGQKVEFLVSFYNNEISEKSEIFDDQFSVERPDGSNFTLKIRSTKLEDSAMYFCASDGQGVNGYTFGSGTRLTVV.

As DNA, the CDR3 is TGTGCCAGCACCCTGGACAGCTTCGGATCAAGCTCCTACGAGCAGTACTTC. Its protein product is CASTLDSFGSSSYEQYF. The chain couples TRBV11-2 to TRBJ2-7; tentatively, D is TRBD1 (6 bases). Trimming pared 7 bases from V and 0 bases from J, leaving 22 bases between. The CDR3 loop spans 17 amino acids. CDR1 and CDR2 from the germline V gene are SGHAT and FQNNGV.

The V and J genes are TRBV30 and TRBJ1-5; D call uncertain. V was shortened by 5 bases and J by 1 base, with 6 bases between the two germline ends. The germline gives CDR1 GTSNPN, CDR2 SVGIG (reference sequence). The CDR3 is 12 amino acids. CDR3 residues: CAWAGSNQPQHF. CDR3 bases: TGTGCCTGGGCGGGGAGCAATCAGCCCCAGCATTTT.

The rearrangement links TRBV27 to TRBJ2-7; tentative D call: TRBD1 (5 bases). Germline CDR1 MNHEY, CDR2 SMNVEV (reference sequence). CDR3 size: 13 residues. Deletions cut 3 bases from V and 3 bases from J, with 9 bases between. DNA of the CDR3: TGTGCCAGCAGTTTGCGGCAGGGCTACGAGCAGTACTTC. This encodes CASSLRQGYEQYF.

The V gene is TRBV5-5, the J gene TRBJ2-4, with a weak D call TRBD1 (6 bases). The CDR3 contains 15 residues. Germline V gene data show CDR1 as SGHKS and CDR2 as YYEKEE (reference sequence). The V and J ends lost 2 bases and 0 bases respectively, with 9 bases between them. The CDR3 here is CASSFPTGAKNIQYF. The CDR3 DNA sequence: TGTGCCAGCAGCTTCCCGACAGGAGCCAAAAACATTCAGTACTTC. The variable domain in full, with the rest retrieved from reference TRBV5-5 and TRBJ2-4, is DAGVTQSPTHLIKTRGQQVTLRCSPISGHKSVSWYQQVLGQGPQFIFQYYEKEERGRGNFPDRFSARQFPNYSSELNVNALLLGDSALYLCASSFPTGAKNIQYFGAGTRLSVL.